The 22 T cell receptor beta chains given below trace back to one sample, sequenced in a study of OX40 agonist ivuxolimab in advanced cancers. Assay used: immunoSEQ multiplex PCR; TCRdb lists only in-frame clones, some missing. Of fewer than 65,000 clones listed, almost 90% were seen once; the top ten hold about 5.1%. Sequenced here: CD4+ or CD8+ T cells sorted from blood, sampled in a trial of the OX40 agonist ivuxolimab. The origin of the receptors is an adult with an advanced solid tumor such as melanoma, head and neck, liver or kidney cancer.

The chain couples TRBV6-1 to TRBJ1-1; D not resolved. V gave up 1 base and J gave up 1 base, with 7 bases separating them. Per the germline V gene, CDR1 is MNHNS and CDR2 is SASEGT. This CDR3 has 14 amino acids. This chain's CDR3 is CASSEVGANTEAFF. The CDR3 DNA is TGTGCCAGCAGTGAAGTAGGAGCGAACACTGAAGCTTTCTTT.

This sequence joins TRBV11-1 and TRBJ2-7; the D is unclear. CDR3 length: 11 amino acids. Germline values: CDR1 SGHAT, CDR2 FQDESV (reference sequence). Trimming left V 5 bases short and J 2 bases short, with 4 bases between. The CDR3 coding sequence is TGTGCCAGCAGCCGAACCTACGAGCAGTACTTC. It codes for CASSRTYEQYF.

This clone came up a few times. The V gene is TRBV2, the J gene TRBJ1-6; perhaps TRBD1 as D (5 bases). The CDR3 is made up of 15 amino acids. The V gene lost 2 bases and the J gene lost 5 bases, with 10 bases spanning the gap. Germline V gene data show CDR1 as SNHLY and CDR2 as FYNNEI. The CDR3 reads CASSEWEGHNSPLHF. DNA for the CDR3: TGTGCCAGCAGTGAATGGGAGGGACATAATTCACCCCTCCACTTT.

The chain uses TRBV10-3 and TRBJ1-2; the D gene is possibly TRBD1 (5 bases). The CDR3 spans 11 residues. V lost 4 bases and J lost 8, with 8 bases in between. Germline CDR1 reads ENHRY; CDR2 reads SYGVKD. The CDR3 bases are TGTGCCATCAGTGCCAGGGAAGGCTACACCTTC. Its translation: CAISAREGYTF.

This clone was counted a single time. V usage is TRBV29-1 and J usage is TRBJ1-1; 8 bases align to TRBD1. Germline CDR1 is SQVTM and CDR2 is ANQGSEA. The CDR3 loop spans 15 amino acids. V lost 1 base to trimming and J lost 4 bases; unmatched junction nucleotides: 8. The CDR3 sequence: CSVEGLQGESTEAFF. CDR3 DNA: TGCAGCGTTGAAGGGTTACAGGGGGAGAGCACTGAAGCTTTCTTT.

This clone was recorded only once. The CDR3: CASSLAVEGTEAFF. The CDR3 DNA reads TGCGCCAGCAGCTTGGCCGTGGAGGGCACTGAAGCTTTCTTT. The chain couples TRBV5-1 to TRBJ1-1, with D uncertain. The CDR3 is 14 amino acids. Germline CDR1 reads SGHRS; CDR2 reads YFSETQ. V was pared by 0 bases and J by 4 bases, with 10 bases between.

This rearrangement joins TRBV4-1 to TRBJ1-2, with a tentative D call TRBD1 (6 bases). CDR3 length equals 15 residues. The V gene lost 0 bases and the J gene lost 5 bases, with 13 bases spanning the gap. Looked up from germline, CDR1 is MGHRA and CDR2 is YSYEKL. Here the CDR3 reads CASSQDRGRGYGYTF. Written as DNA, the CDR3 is TGCGCCAGCAGCCAAGATCGGGGGAGGGGGTATGGCTACACCTTC.

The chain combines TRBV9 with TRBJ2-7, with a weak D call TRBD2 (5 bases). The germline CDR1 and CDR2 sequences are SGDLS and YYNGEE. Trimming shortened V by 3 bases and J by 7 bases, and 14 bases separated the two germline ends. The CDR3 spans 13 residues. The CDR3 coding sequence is TGTGCCAGCAGCGCGACGGGATCGGGGGAGCAGTACTTC. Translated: CASSATGSGEQYF.

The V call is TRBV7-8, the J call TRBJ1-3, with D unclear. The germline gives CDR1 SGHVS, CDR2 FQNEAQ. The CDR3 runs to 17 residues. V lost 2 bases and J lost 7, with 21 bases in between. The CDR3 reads CASSLKSNWVSSNTIYF. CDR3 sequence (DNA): TGTGCCAGCAGCTTAAAGTCGAATTGGGTATCGAGCAACACCATATATTTT.

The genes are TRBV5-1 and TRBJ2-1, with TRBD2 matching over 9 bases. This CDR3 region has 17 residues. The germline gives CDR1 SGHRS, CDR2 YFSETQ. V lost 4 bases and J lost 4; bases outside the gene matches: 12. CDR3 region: CASSPQAEGLAYNEQFF. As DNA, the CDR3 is TGCGCCAGCAGCCCGCAAGCCGAGGGACTAGCTTACAATGAGCAGTTCTTC.

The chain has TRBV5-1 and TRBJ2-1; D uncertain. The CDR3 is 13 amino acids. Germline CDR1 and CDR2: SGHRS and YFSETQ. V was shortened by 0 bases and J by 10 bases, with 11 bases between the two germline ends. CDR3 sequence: CASSLVWKGEQFF. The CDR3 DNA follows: TGCGCCAGCAGCTTGGTCTGGAAAGGGGAGCAGTTCTTC. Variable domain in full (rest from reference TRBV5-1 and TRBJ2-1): KAGVTQTPRYLIKTRGQQVTLSCSPISGHRSVSWYQQTPGQGLQFLFEYFSETQRNKGNFPGRFSGRQFSNSRSEMNVSTLELGDSALYLCASSLVWKGEQFFGPGTRLTVL.

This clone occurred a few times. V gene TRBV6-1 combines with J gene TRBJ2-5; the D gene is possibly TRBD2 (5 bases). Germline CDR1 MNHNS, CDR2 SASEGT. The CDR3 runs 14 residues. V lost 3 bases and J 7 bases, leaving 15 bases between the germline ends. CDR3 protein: CASSESRPAGTQYF. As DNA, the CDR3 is TGTGCCAGCAGTGAGTCACGCCCCGCGGGGACCCAGTACTTC.

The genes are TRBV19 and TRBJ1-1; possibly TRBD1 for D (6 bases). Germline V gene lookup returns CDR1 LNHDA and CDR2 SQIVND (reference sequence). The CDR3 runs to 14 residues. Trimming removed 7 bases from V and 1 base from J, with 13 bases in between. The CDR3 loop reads CASNPGTQNTEAFF. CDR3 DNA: TGTGCCAGTAACCCCGGGACACAGAACACTGAAGCTTTCTTT.

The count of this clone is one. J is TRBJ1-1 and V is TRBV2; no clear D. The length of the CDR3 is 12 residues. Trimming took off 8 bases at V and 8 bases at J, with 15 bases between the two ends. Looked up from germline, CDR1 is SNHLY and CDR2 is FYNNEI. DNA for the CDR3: TGTGCCAGCGGGGTAGTGAGGGAGGAAGCTTTCTTT. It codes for CASGVVREEAFF.

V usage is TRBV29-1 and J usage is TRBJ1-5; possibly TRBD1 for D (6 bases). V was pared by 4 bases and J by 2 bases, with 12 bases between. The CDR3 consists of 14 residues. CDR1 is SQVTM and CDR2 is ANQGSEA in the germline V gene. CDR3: CSVAQGNGNQPQHF. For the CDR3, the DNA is TGCAGCGTTGCGCAGGGGAACGGCAATCAGCCCCAGCATTTT. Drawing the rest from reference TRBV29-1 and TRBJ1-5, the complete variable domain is SAVISQKPSRDICQRGTSLTIQCQVDSQVTMMFWYRQQPGQSLTLIATANQGSEATYESGFVIDKFPISRPNLTFSTLTVSNMSPEDSSIYLCSVAQGNGNQPQHFGDGTRLSIL.

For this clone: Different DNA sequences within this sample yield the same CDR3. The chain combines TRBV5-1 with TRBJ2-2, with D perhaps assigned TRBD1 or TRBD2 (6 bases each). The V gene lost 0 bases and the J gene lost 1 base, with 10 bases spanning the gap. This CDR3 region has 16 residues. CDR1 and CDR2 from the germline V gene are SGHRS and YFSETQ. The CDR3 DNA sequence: TGCGCCAGCAGCTTGGTTGGGGGGCTGAACACCGGGGAGCTGTTTTTT. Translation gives CASSLVGGLNTGELFF.

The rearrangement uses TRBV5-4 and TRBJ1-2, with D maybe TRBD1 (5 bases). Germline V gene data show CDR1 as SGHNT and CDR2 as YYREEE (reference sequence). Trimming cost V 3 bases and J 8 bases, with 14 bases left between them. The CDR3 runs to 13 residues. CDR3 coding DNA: TGTGCCAGCAGCTCGCCCAGGGATGTAGGCTACACCTTC. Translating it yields CASSSPRDVGYTF.

CDR3 nucleotides: TGTGCCAGCAGCGCCCAAGGTCGGACTAGCGGGATGGAGACCCAGTACTTC. It translates to CASSAQGRTSGMETQYF. The V and J genes are TRBV11-1 and TRBJ2-5; 12 bases agree with TRBD2. Germline lookup yields CDR1 SGHAT and CDR2 FQDESV (reference sequence). V shed 5 bases and J 5 bases; nucleotides not matched to a gene: 12. The CDR3 is made up of 17 amino acids.

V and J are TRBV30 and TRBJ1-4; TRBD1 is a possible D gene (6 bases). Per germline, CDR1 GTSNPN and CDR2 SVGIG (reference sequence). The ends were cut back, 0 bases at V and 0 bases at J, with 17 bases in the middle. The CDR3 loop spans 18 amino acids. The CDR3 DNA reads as TGTGCCTGGAGTGTAGGGGGGACCAGTTTCTCAACTAATGAAAAACTGTTTTTT. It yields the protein CAWSVGGTSFSTNEKLFF.

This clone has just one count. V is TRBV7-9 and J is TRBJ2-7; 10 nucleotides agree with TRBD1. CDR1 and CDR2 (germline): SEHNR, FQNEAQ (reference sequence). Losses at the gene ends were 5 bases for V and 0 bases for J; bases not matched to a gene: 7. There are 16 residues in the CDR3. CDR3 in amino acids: CASSGRRTGGSYEQYF. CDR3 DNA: TGTGCCAGCAGCGGAAGACGGACAGGGGGCTCCTACGAGCAGTACTTC.

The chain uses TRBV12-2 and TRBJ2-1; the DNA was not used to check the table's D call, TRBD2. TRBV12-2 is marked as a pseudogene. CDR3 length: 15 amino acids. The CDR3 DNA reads TGTGCAAGTCGCTTAGATGGCAGCGACGACAATGAGCAGTTCTTC. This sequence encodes CASRLDGSDDNEQFF.

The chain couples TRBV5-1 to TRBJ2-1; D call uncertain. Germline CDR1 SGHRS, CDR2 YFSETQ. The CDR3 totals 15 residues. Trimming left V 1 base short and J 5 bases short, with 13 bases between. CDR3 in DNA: TGCGCCAGCAGCTTGAGTGGTTATGGTGACAATGAGCAGTTCTTC. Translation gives CASSLSGYGDNEQFF.